The 26 T cell receptor beta chains below come from one sample, sequenced in a study of PD-L1 blockade in urothelial cancer. Assay used: immunoSEQ multiplex PCR; TCRdb lists only in-frame clones, some missing. The table has 85,000 to 90,000 clones, more than 70% seen once; the top ten hold 0.85% to 1%. Time point of the sample: pretreatment peripheral blood. The sequencing here drew on PBMCs, taken around atezolizumab (anti-PD-L1) treatment. The receptors were gathered from a woman aged 80 or older with urothelial cancer.

The chain couples TRBV7-2 to TRBJ2-1; 10 bases align to TRBD2. CDR3 size: 16 residues. Germline V lookup: CDR1 SGHTA, CDR2 FQGNSA. The trim removed 0 bases at V and 7 bases at J, leaving 6 bases unmatched. The CDR3 bases are TGTGCCAGCAGCTTAGCGGCTAGCGGGAGTACGAATGAGCAGTTCTTC. This codes for CASSLAASGSTNEQFF.

The chain couples TRBV4-1 to TRBJ2-1; TRBD2 aligns across 8 bases. The junction had 11 bases not matched to a gene; V was cut back by 1 base and J by 9 bases. CDR1 and CDR2 from the germline V gene are MGHRA and YSYEKL. The CDR3 has 16 residues. The CDR3 nucleotides are TGCGCCAGCAGCCAAGTCTTCCTAGCGGGTGTGGGTGAGCAGTTCTTC. This gives the protein CASSQVFLAGVGEQFF.

V and J are TRBV30 and TRBJ2-1; 11 bases agree with TRBD2. Trimming at V came to 4 bases and at J to 3 bases, leaving 2 bases not matched to a gene. Germline loops: CDR1 GTSNPN, CDR2 SVGIG (reference sequence). The CDR3 is 14 amino acids. The CDR3 DNA reads as TGTGCCTGGAACCTAGCGGGAGGCTACAATGAGCAGTTCTTC. This gives the protein CAWNLAGGYNEQFF.

The V gene is TRBV7-3, the J gene TRBJ2-5; tentative D call: TRBD2 (6 bases). The CDR3 has 15 residues. Germline CDR1 is SGHTA and CDR2 is FQGTGA. Between the trimmed V and J ends, which lost 2 bases and 5 bases, there was a span of 15 bases. The CDR3: CASSLLASEGETQYF. In nucleotides, the CDR3 is TGTGCCAGCAGCTTATTGGCTAGCGAGGGGGAGACCCAGTACTTC. Full variable domain (rest looked up from reference TRBV7-3 and TRBJ2-5): GAGVSQTPSNKVTEKGKYVELRCDPISGHTALYWYRQSLGQGPEFLIYFQGTGAADDSGLPNDRFFAVRPEGSVSTLKIQRTERGDSAVYLCASSLLASEGETQYFGPGTRLLVL.

The genes are TRBV6-4 and TRBJ2-3, with 7 positions matching TRBD2. Germline V gene data show CDR1 as MRHNA and CDR2 as SNTAGT. The CDR3 has 13 residues. Unmatched junction bases numbered 8, after V lost 8 bases and J lost 6 bases. In DNA form, the CDR3 reads TGTGCCAGCTCCTCCGAGCGGGGTGATACGCAGTATTTT. It translates to CASSSERGDTQYF.

The rearrangement links TRBV11-2 to TRBJ2-5; D ambiguous. Per germline, CDR1 SGHAT and CDR2 FQNNGV. Trimming removed 5 bases from V and 4 bases from J, with 5 bases in between. This CDR3 spans 11 amino acids. The CDR3 protein is CASSRAETQYF. The CDR3 DNA reads as TGTGCCAGCAGCAGAGCAGAGACCCAGTACTTC.

The V gene is TRBV7-9, the J gene TRBJ2-5; D not resolved. Germline V lookup: CDR1 SEHNR, CDR2 FQNEAQ (reference sequence). The V end lost 5 bases, the J end lost 2 bases, and 6 bases lay between the germline ends. The CDR3 extends over 12 amino acids. In nucleotides, the CDR3 is TGTGCCAGCAGCCCACAACAAGAGACCCAGTACTTC. This codes for CASSPQQETQYF.

The chain couples TRBV5-1 to TRBJ2-5; TRBD1 matches 8 bases. V was clipped by 3 bases and J by 5 bases; unmatched bases: 9. The CDR3 covers 15 residues. Germline V gene sequence: CDR1 SGHRS, CDR2 YFSETQ. CDR3 nucleotide sequence: TGCGCCAGCAGCTCGAGACAGGGGAAATCGGAGACCCAGTACTTC. This codes for CASSSRQGKSETQYF.

This chain connects TRBV6-6 to TRBJ2-1, with 11 bases lining up with TRBD2. Germline values: CDR1 MNHNY, CDR2 SVGAGI (reference sequence). This CDR3 has 16 amino acids. V lost 5 bases and J lost 4; bases outside the gene matches: 7. CDR3 residues: CASSSLAGGRYNEQFF. CDR3 sequence (DNA): TGTGCCAGCAGTAGCCTAGCGGGAGGAAGGTACAATGAGCAGTTCTTC.

V gene TRBV27 combines with J gene TRBJ1-1; D not certain. This CDR3 comprises 13 residues. The ends were cut back, 9 bases at V and 0 bases at J, with 11 bases in the middle. Germline V gene lookup returns CDR1 MNHEY and CDR2 SMNVEV (reference sequence). CDR3 DNA: TGTGCCAGGCTCGAGGCTATGAACACTGAAGCTTTCTTT. This gives the protein CARLEAMNTEAFF.

The rearrangement links TRBV18 to TRBJ2-3; 15 nucleotides align to TRBD2. The CDR3 covers 16 residues. V lost 3 bases to trimming and J lost 5 bases; unmatched junction nucleotides: 3. Germline CDR1 and CDR2: KGHSH and LQKENI. As DNA, the CDR3 is TGTGCCAGCTCACCCGGACTAGCGGGAGGGGAAGATACGCAGTATTTT. It codes for CASSPGLAGGEDTQYF.

The genes are TRBV4-2 and TRBJ1-1; 7 nucleotides agree with TRBD1. The CDR3 has 14 amino acids. V lost 4 bases, J lost 4 bases, and 6 bases stayed unmatched. Germline CDR1 reads LGHNA; CDR2 reads YNFKEQ. In DNA, the CDR3 is TGTGCCAGCAGCCCCCAGGGGGTCGCCACTGAAGCTTTCTTT. It specifies CASSPQGVATEAFF.

This clone was seen just once. The V and J genes are TRBV27 and TRBJ1-5; tentatively, D is TRBD1 (6 bases). Trimming removed 5 bases from V and 5 bases from J, with 19 bases in between. Germline CDR1 MNHEY, CDR2 SMNVEV (reference sequence). There are 16 residues in the CDR3. The CDR3 bases are TGTGCCAGCAGTCCCAGGGGTTTTCGGCACGATCAGCCCCAGCATTTT. It yields the protein CASSPRGFRHDQPQHF.

V is TRBV27 and J is TRBJ1-2; the D gene is possibly TRBD1 (5 bases). Germline V gene lookup returns CDR1 MNHEY and CDR2 SMNVEV (reference sequence). This CDR3 has 12 amino acids. The V end was cut by 7 bases, the J end by 4 bases, with 10 bases between. As DNA, the CDR3 is TGTGCCAGCACCGACAGTTTCTATGGCTACACCTTC. Translation: CASTDSFYGYTF.

The chain recombines TRBV28 with TRBJ2-1, with D possibly being TRBD2 (7 bases). Trimming shortened V by 6 bases and J by 4 bases, and 13 bases separated the two germline ends. The CDR3 spans 14 residues. CDR1 is MDHEN and CDR2 is SYDVKM in the germline V gene. As DNA, the CDR3 is TGTGCCAGCAGCCAGGGGCGGGAGTACAATGAGCAGTTCTTC. The encoded protein is CASSQGREYNEQFF.

V and J are TRBV11-2 and TRBJ1-2, with 8 bases identical to TRBD1. The CDR3 spans 13 residues. V shed 5 bases and J 2 bases; nucleotides not matched to a gene: 1. CDR1 is SGHAT, CDR2 FQNNGV, per germline. CDR3 residues: CASSRQGNYGYTF. Here the CDR3 DNA reads TGTGCCAGCAGCCGACAGGGGAACTATGGCTACACCTTC.

The chain couples TRBV15 to TRBJ2-3, with 9 bases matching TRBD1. V lost 6 bases to trimming and J lost 3 bases; unmatched junction nucleotides: 13. The CDR3 is made up of 17 amino acids. Germline CDR1 is LNHNV and CDR2 is YYDKDF (reference sequence). CDR3: CATRELQGAVDTDTQYF. In DNA, the CDR3 is TGTGCCACCAGAGAATTACAGGGGGCGGTCGATACAGATACGCAGTATTTT.

The chain carries TRBV2 and TRBJ2-5; perhaps TRBD2 as D (5 bases). The CDR3 runs 15 residues. V was trimmed by 4 bases and J by 5 bases, leaving 17 bases between them. Germline V gene data show CDR1 as SNHLY and CDR2 as FYNNEI. CDR3 in DNA: TGTGCCAGCAGTGTAGCGAGGGATGTTCCCGAGACCCAGTACTTC. It yields the protein CASSVARDVPETQYF.

The chain joins TRBV19 to TRBJ2-7; the D is unclear. Deletions cut 5 bases from V and 1 base from J, with 6 bases between. The CDR3 is made up of 12 amino acids. Germline assignment: CDR1 LNHDA and CDR2 SQIVND (reference sequence). The CDR3 DNA sequence: TGTGCCAGTAGTGTAAATTCCTACGAGCAGTACTTC. This translates into CASSVNSYEQYF.

The rearrangement joins TRBV9 to TRBJ2-1; TRBD2 is a possible D gene (6 bases). Germline V gene sequence: CDR1 SGDLS, CDR2 YYNGEE. This CDR3 region has 12 residues. V was cut by 3 bases and J by 9 bases, with 10 bases left in between. The CDR3 DNA reads TGTGCCAGCAGCGAGGGACTCACTGAGCAGTTCTTC. Its protein is CASSEGLTEQFF.

The V and J genes are TRBV28 and TRBJ1-1; D not resolved. With 7 bases removed from V and 0 bases from J, the gap between germline ends came to 6 bases. Germline loops: CDR1 MDHEN, CDR2 SYDVKM. The CDR3 spans 12 residues. The CDR3 loop reads CASKLLNTEAFF. The CDR3 region has the DNA TGTGCCAGCAAACTATTGAACACTGAAGCTTTCTTT.

CDR3 loop: CASSSGLGETQYF. The CDR3 DNA is TGTGCCAGCAGCTCAGGGTTGGGAGAGACCCAGTACTTC. The gene calls are TRBV5-8 and TRBJ2-5, with D possibly matching TRBD1 (5 bases). The germline V gene encodes CDR1 SGHTS and CDR2 YDEGEE. This CDR3 is 13 amino acids long. Trimming removed 3 bases at V and 4 bases at J, with 10 bases between.

This chain connects TRBV6-5 to TRBJ2-2; weak D call: TRBD1 (5 bases). The CDR3 totals 13 residues. Germline V gives CDR1 MNHEY, CDR2 SVGAGI. The V and J ends lost 7 bases and 2 bases respectively, with 8 bases between them. The CDR3 nucleotides are TGTGCCAGCAAGGACATTAACACCGGGGAGCTGTTTTTT. The encoded protein is CASKDINTGELFF.

V and J are TRBV6-1 and TRBJ1-2; D gene unclear. This CDR3 has 12 amino acids. Trimming removed 3 bases from V and 2 bases from J, with 4 bases in between. Germline values: CDR1 MNHNS, CDR2 SASEGT. The CDR3 here is CASSDLNYGYTF. The CDR3 DNA sequence: TGTGCCAGCAGTGACCTAAACTATGGCTACACCTTC.

This clone was seen only a few times. CDR3 loop: CASSPLAKNIQYF. CDR3 in DNA: TGTGCCAGCAGTCCATTAGCCAAAAACATTCAGTACTTC. This rearrangement joins TRBV27 to TRBJ2-4, with D uncertain. The length of the CDR3 is 13 residues. Per the germline V gene, CDR1 is MNHEY and CDR2 is SMNVEV (reference sequence). The ends were cut back, 5 bases at V and 0 bases at J, with 5 bases in the middle.

The chain has TRBV7-3 and TRBJ2-7; 8 nucleotides match TRBD2. The CDR3 consists of 14 residues. The germline CDR1 and CDR2 sequences are SGHTA and FQGTGA. V lost 5 bases and J lost 3; bases outside the gene matches: 6. DNA of the CDR3: TGTGCCAGCAGCCCTTCGGGAGGGGGCTACGAGCAGTACTTC. This translates into CASSPSGGGYEQYF.